A single sample is the source of the 20 T cell receptor beta chains below, sequenced in a study of OX40 agonist ivuxolimab in advanced cancers. Sequenced by immunoSEQ multiplex PCR; TCRdb stores in-frame clones only, minus some. The data contain around 71,000 clones, about 88% of them seen just once; the ten biggest clones take up 1.1%. Source: CD4+ or CD8+ T cells sorted from blood, taken in a trial of the OX40 agonist ivuxolimab. These receptors were taken from an adult with an advanced solid tumor such as melanoma, head and neck, liver or kidney cancer.

The chain recombines TRBV19 with TRBJ2-2, with 9 bases identical to TRBD1. The germline V gene encodes CDR1 LNHDA and CDR2 SQIVND (reference sequence). V shed 3 bases and J 3 bases; nucleotides not matched to a gene: 8. The CDR3 contains 17 residues. In DNA form, the CDR3 reads TGTGCCAGTAGTATTAGGTCGGGACAGGGTTACACCGGGGAGCTGTTTTTT. Amino acids: CASSIRSGQGYTGELFF.

The sample holds one count of this clone. The rearrangement uses TRBV29-1 and TRBJ2-1; D may be TRBD2 (6 bases). The V end was cut by 1 base, the J end by 7 bases, with 11 bases between. Germline CDR1 and CDR2: SQVTM and ANQGSEA. The CDR3 totals 13 residues. CDR3 amino acids: CSVEGVGGNEQFF. The DNA of the CDR3 is TGCAGCGTTGAAGGGGTGGGGGGAAATGAGCAGTTCTTC.

J is TRBJ2-2 and V is TRBV7-2; D unresolved. There are 15 residues in the CDR3. CDR1 and CDR2 (germline): SGHTA, FQGNSA. V was cut by 5 bases and J by 2 bases, with 12 bases left in between. The CDR3 DNA sequence: TGTGCCAGCAGCACTAATCTCCTCAACACCGGGGAGCTGTTTTTT. Translation: CASSTNLLNTGELFF.

The genes are TRBV9 and TRBJ2-3; the D gene is possibly TRBD1 (6 bases). Germline V gene lookup returns CDR1 SGDLS and CDR2 YYNGEE. V was clipped by 0 bases and J by 5 bases, with 13 bases between them. This CDR3 comprises 15 residues. The CDR3 nucleotides are TGTGCCAGCAGCGTAGTCGGGCAGGGGCTAGATACGCAGTATTTT. Protein product: CASSVVGQGLDTQYF. Variable domain in full (rest from reference TRBV9 and TRBJ2-3): DSGVTQTPKHLITATGQRVTLRCSPRSGDLSVYWYQQSLDQGLQFLIQYYNGEERAKGNILERFSAQQFPDLHSELNLSSLELGDSALYFCASSVVGQGLDTQYFGPGTRLTVL.

In its sample, this clone ranks as medium-sized. Other DNA sequences of this sample code for an identical CDR3. The J gene is TRBJ2-7, the V gene TRBV6-5; the D gene is possibly TRBD1 (6 bases). From germline, CDR1 is MNHEY and CDR2 SVGAGI. The CDR3 sequence is 15 residues long. V gave up 0 bases and J gave up 1 base, with 10 bases separating them. The CDR3 is CASSYSGRGSYEQYF. In nucleotides, the CDR3 is TGTGCCAGCAGTTACTCGGGCAGGGGTTCCTACGAGCAGTACTTC.

The chain has TRBV7-2 and TRBJ2-5; TRBD2 matches 8 bases. In germline, CDR1 is SGHTA, CDR2 FQGNSA. The trim removed 5 bases at V and 1 base at J, leaving 12 bases unmatched. The CDR3 totals 17 residues. CDR3 bases: TGTGCCAGCAGCAGGGGTTCTGGCGGGAGGCTCCAAGAGACCCAGTACTTC. Its protein is CASSRGSGGRLQETQYF.

This clone was seen only a few times. The rearrangement joins TRBV5-1 to TRBJ1-1; TRBD1 matches 9 bases. J gave up 5 bases and V 4 bases, and 6 bases lay outside the gene matches. The CDR3 covers 14 residues. Germline V gives CDR1 SGHRS, CDR2 YFSETQ. CDR3: CASSGTGTGTEAFF. Here the CDR3 DNA reads TGCGCCAGCAGCGGGACAGGGACGGGGACTGAAGCTTTCTTT.

CDR3 region: CASRYRASNNQPQHF. The CDR3 DNA follows: TGTGCCAGCAGATACAGGGCCTCTAACAATCAGCCCCAGCATTTT. The V gene is TRBV6-1, the J gene TRBJ1-5, with D perhaps matching TRBD1 (6 bases). Trimming pared 6 bases from V and 3 bases from J, leaving 15 bases between. The CDR3 totals 15 residues. Germline-derived CDR1 and CDR2 are MNHNS and SASEGT.

This clone occurred a few times. This chain connects TRBV30 to TRBJ1-4; the D gene is possibly TRBD1 (6 bases). The V gene's germline CDR1 is GTSNPN and CDR2 SVGIG (reference sequence). V lost 7 bases and J 4 bases, leaving 13 bases between the germline ends. The CDR3 loop spans 13 amino acids. The CDR3 sequence: CAFRGQSNEKLFF. Here the CDR3 DNA reads TGTGCCTTTAGAGGACAGAGTAATGAAAAACTGTTTTTT.

The chain combines TRBV7-2 with TRBJ2-1; TRBD1 aligns across 9 bases. CDR1 and CDR2 from the germline V gene are SGHTA and FQGNSA. V lost 0 bases to trimming and J lost 4 bases; unmatched junction nucleotides: 4. There are 16 residues in the CDR3. The CDR3 coding sequence is TGTGCCAGCAGCTTAGCGGTGACAGGGGGATACAATGAGCAGTTCTTC. Translating it yields CASSLAVTGGYNEQFF.

The chain combines TRBV10-3 with TRBJ1-5, with TRBD1 matching 7 bases. Germline loops: CDR1 ENHRY, CDR2 SYGVKD. CDR3 length equals 14 residues. Losses at the gene ends were 3 bases for V and 6 bases for J; bases not matched to a gene: 5. The CDR3 region has the DNA TGTGCCATCAGTGAAGAGGGGGCACGTCAGCCCCAGCATTTT. Protein product: CAISEEGARQPQHF.

CDR3 nucleotides: TGCAGCGTGACAGGACAGGGTATAGTTCTAGATACGCAGTATTTT. Translating it yields CSVTGQGIVLDTQYF. V is TRBV29-1 and J is TRBJ2-3, with TRBD1 matching 8 bases. V gave up 6 bases and J gave up 5 bases; unmatched junction bases: 13. This CDR3 has 15 residues. Per germline, CDR1 SQVTM and CDR2 ANQGSEA.

This clone was found once. The chain couples TRBV5-1 to TRBJ2-1, with D perhaps TRBD1 (6 bases). The CDR3 loop spans 15 amino acids. CDR1 and CDR2 from the germline V gene are SGHRS and YFSETQ. Trimming shortened V by 0 bases and J by 5 bases, and 12 bases separated the two germline ends. CDR3 sequence (DNA): TGCGCCAGCAGCTTGGAGTGGGGGCCAAACAATGAGCAGTTCTTC. Amino acids: CASSLEWGPNNEQFF.

This chain links TRBV6-5 with TRBJ2-5; possible D gene TRBD2, 6 bases. Deletions cut 0 bases from V and 5 bases from J, with 13 bases between. The CDR3 spans 15 residues. Germline V lookup: CDR1 MNHEY, CDR2 SVGAGI. CDR3 sequence: CASSYSAIGGETQYF. DNA of the CDR3: TGTGCCAGCAGTTACTCTGCTATCGGAGGGGAGACCCAGTACTTC.

The chain combines TRBV19 with TRBJ1-1; TRBD1 might be the D (6 bases). Trimming took off 5 bases at V and 4 bases at J, with 11 bases between the two ends. CDR1 is LNHDA and CDR2 is SQIVND in the germline V gene (reference sequence). The CDR3 is 13 residues long. The CDR3 bases are TGTGCCAGTAGTGGAAGGGGGGTCACTGAAGCTTTCTTT. Translating it yields CASSGRGVTEAFF.

The chain joins TRBV18 to TRBJ2-1, with a possible D match to TRBD1 (6 bases). CDR1 is KGHSH, CDR2 LQKENI, per germline. Trimming removed 3 bases from V and 8 bases from J, with 14 bases in between. The CDR3 runs 14 residues. CDR3 residues: CASSPRQGIDEQFF. CDR3 DNA sequence: TGTGCCAGCTCACCGCGGCAGGGGATTGATGAGCAGTTCTTC.

The chain joins TRBV4-3 to TRBJ2-5; 7 nucleotides match TRBD2. This CDR3 is built from 15 residues. J was trimmed by 2 bases and V by 4 bases; bases with no gene match: 7. Germline assignment: CDR1 LGHNA and CDR2 YSLEER. CDR3 nucleotide sequence: TGCGCCAGCAGCCCGGCTAGCGGCCAACAAGAGACCCAGTACTTC. Translated, it gives CASSPASGQQETQYF.

The CDR3 sequence: CASSKQGETQYF. CDR3 coding DNA: TGTGCCAGCAGCAAACAGGGGGAGACCCAGTACTTC. V is TRBV7-2 and J is TRBJ2-5; 7 nucleotides align to TRBD1. The CDR3 has 12 amino acids. Unmatched junction bases numbered 2, after V lost 5 bases and J lost 5 bases. Germline-derived CDR1 and CDR2 are SGHTA and FQGNSA.

V is TRBV19 and J is TRBJ2-3, with 8 bases that match TRBD2. V lost 6 bases, J lost 4 bases, and 12 bases stayed unmatched. CDR3 length: 16 amino acids. Germline V gene sequence: CDR1 LNHDA, CDR2 SQIVND (reference sequence). The CDR3 region has the DNA TGTGCCAGTAGCTCGGGACTAGTATCCCCACCAGATACGCAGTATTTT. It yields the protein CASSSGLVSPPDTQYF.

The chain has TRBV7-8 and TRBJ1-2, with D possibly TRBD1 on 5 matching bases. This CDR3 contains 14 residues. CDR1 SGHVS and CDR2 FQNEAQ come from the germline V gene. V lost 4 bases and J 8 bases, leaving 17 bases between the germline ends. For the CDR3, the DNA is TGTGCCAGCAGCTCCATAAACTGGGGGGTAGGCTACACCTTC. Translated: CASSSINWGVGYTF. The full variable domain, completed using reference TRBV7-8 and TRBJ1-2, is GAGVSQSPRYKVAKRGQDVALRCDPISGHVSLFWYQQALGQGPEFLTYFQNEAQLDKSGLPSDRFFAERPEGSVSTLKIQRTQQEDSAVYLCASSSINWGVGYTFGSGTRLTVV.